The 20 T cell receptor beta chains listed next were all sequenced from one sample in a study of blood T cell repertoires in COVID-19. This table comes from immunoSEQ multiplex PCR, and its TCRdb copy is limited to in-frame clones, with some not included. The data contain about 220,000 clones, 75% to 85% of them singletons. The source material was peripheral blood. The origin of the receptors is a woman in her 70s with COVID-19, enrolled during active disease.

The gene calls are TRBV7-9 and TRBJ2-2; 13 positions match TRBD2. Trimming cost V 1 base and J 7 bases; bases outside gene matches: 12. Germline V CDR1 and CDR2: SEHNR, FQNEAQ (reference sequence). The CDR3 has 19 amino acids. The CDR3 loop is CASSLGSRTSGSSGGELFF. The CDR3 region has the DNA TGTGCCAGCAGCTTAGGCTCCAGGACTAGCGGGAGTTCTGGCGGGGAGCTGTTTTTT.

This sequence joins TRBV21-1 and TRBJ1-4; the D call in the table, TRBD1, was not verified against the DNA. TRBV21-1 is given as a pseudogene. CDR3 length: 18 residues. The DNA for the CDR3 is TGTGCCAGCAGCAACGGGACAGGGAAGGGGGCCATTAATGAAAAACTGTTTTTT. Residues: CASSNGTGKGAINEKLFF.

The CDR3 nucleotides read TGTGCCAGCAGTATACAGGGGACCAGTAATGAAAAACTGTTTTTT. Amino acids: CASSIQGTSNEKLFF. This sequence joins TRBV6-2 or TRBV6-3 and TRBJ1-4; 7 nucleotides match TRBD1. V gave up 5 bases and J gave up 4 bases; unmatched junction bases: 7. Per germline, CDR1 MNHEY and CDR2 SVGEGT. The CDR3 sequence is 15 residues long.

This clone has just one count. V gene TRBV7-2 combines with J gene TRBJ1-3; TRBD1 aligns across 8 bases. The CDR3 is 15 amino acids. V trimming: 3 bases; J trimming: 2 bases; junction bases outside the gene matches: 3. Germline CDR1 and CDR2: SGHTA and FQGNSA. CDR3 loop: CASSLATGAGNTIYF. The DNA of the CDR3 is TGTGCCAGCAGCTTGGCGACAGGGGCTGGAAACACCATATATTTT.

This chain connects TRBV2 to TRBJ2-5; 7 bases fit TRBD2. With V trimmed by 4 bases and J by 5 bases, 10 bases remained unmatched. This CDR3 spans 15 amino acids. CDR1 is SNHLY and CDR2 is FYNNEI in the germline V gene. CDR3 amino acids: CASSASLTSTETQYF. The DNA of the CDR3 is TGTGCCAGCAGTGCCTCGTTGACTAGCACGGAGACCCAGTACTTC.

The V gene is TRBV3-1 (or the pseudogene TRBV3-2), the J gene TRBJ2-5, with TRBD2 matching over 10 bases. With 5 bases clipped from V and 5 bases from J, the junction kept 8 bases outside the gene matches. The CDR3 covers 15 residues. The germline CDR1 and CDR2 sequences are LGHDT and YNNKEL (reference sequence). The CDR3 DNA reads TGTGCCAGCAGCGGTAGCGGGAGGCGGGGGGAGACCCAGTACTTC. Translation gives CASSGSGRRGETQYF.

V usage is TRBV11-2 and J usage is TRBJ2-1; TRBD2 matches at 10 bases. Losses at the gene ends were 5 bases for V and 2 bases for J; bases not matched to a gene: 3. The CDR3 sequence is 15 residues long. Germline CDR1 is SGHAT and CDR2 is FQNNGV. CDR3 in DNA: TGTGCCAGCAGCCCTAGCGGGGGCCCCTACAATGAGCAGTTCTTC. It encodes CASSPSGGPYNEQFF.

This rearrangement joins TRBV20-1 to TRBJ2-2; D is unclear. Germline CDR1 reads DFQATT; CDR2 reads SNEGSKA (reference sequence). The CDR3 contains 14 residues. The germline V and J ends were trimmed by 3 bases and 2 bases, with 10 bases remaining between them. The CDR3 nucleotides read TGCAGTGCTAGTGGCACACAAAACACCGGGGAGCTGTTTTTT. Translating it yields CSASGTQNTGELFF.

The chain combines TRBV15 with TRBJ1-5, with 7 positions matching TRBD1. This CDR3 spans 16 amino acids. CDR1 is LNHNV, CDR2 YYDKDF, per germline (reference sequence). V lost 1 base, J lost 5 bases, and 8 bases stayed unmatched. CDR3 sequence: CATSRGQGVGDQPQHF. The CDR3 bases are TGTGCCACCAGCAGAGGACAGGGCGTCGGGGATCAGCCCCAGCATTTT.

The chain combines TRBV9 with TRBJ2-7, with TRBD1 matching 8 bases. Germline V gene sequence: CDR1 SGDLS, CDR2 YYNGEE. The CDR3 has 14 residues. The V gene end was trimmed by 4 bases and the J gene end by 6 bases; junction bases not matched to a gene: 9. The CDR3 bases are TGTGCCAGCAGCTCAGCCCGACAGGGGTTCGAGCAGTACTTC. Amino acids: CASSSARQGFEQYF.

This chain links TRBV5-1 with TRBJ1-2; 9 positions match TRBD1. Germline V gene sequence: CDR1 SGHRS, CDR2 YFSETQ. The V and J ends lost 3 bases and 0 bases, in that order; junction bases with no gene match: 3. CDR3 length equals 15 residues. CDR3 residues: CASSSGTGSNYGYTF. CDR3 nucleotides: TGCGCCAGCAGCTCAGGGACAGGGTCTAACTATGGCTACACCTTC. The complete variable domain, with remaining parts taken from reference TRBV5-1 and TRBJ1-2, reads KAGVTQTPRYLIKTRGQQVTLSCSPISGHRSVSWYQQTPGQGLQFLFEYFSETQRNKGNFPGRFSGRQFSNSRSEMNVSTLELGDSALYLCASSSGTGSNYGYTFGSGTRLTVV.

The gene calls are TRBV12-5 and TRBJ2-5, with D maybe TRBD1 (5 bases). The CDR3 consists of 15 residues. Germline lookup yields CDR1 LGHNT and CDR2 FRNRAP. Trimming took 2 bases from V and 5 from J, leaving 15 bases between them. CDR3 sequence reads: CASGLTVGVRETQYF. CDR3 nucleotide sequence: TGTGCTAGTGGTTTGACGGTAGGGGTGAGGGAGACCCAGTACTTC.

This chain links TRBV2 with TRBJ1-3; D is uncertain. Germline CDR1 reads SNHLY; CDR2 reads FYNNEI. There are 15 residues in the CDR3. Trimming removed 6 bases at V and 0 bases at J, with 12 bases between. CDR3 nucleotides: TGTGCCAGCAGAGCCCGGGTGAGCTCTGGAAACACCATATATTTT. This gives the protein CASRARVSSGNTIYF.

In its sample, this clone was seen a few times. J is TRBJ2-5 and V is TRBV19; TRBD2 agrees at 7 bases. CDR1 and CDR2 from the germline V gene are LNHDA and SQIVND (reference sequence). The CDR3 runs to 15 residues. V shed 4 bases and J 4 bases; nucleotides not matched to a gene: 9. DNA of the CDR3: TGTGCCAGTAGTACCACCCAGGGCGGGAGAGAGACCCAGTACTTC. It translates to CASSTTQGGRETQYF.

CDR3 nucleotide sequence: TGTGCCAGCTCACCAGAGAGGGAAGTAAGGGGCTACACCTTC. Translating gives CASSPEREVRGYTF. This chain connects TRBV18 to TRBJ1-2; D not certain. The V gene lost 2 bases and the J gene lost 8 bases, with 15 bases spanning the gap. Germline values: CDR1 KGHSH, CDR2 LQKENI. This CDR3 is 14 amino acids long.

This clone was seen once. The chain uses TRBV13 and TRBJ1-1; no firm D call. The CDR3 sequence is 15 residues long. Germline CDR1 PRHDT, CDR2 FYEKMQ (reference sequence). With 0 bases removed from V and 4 bases from J, the gap between germline ends came to 12 bases. The CDR3 here is CASSLGPNRVTEAFF. The CDR3 bases are TGTGCCAGCAGCTTAGGCCCAAACCGGGTCACTGAAGCTTTCTTT.

This chain links TRBV29-1 with TRBJ1-2, with TRBD1 matching 8 bases. V shed 0 bases, J shed 4 bases, and the junction held 4 bases outside the gene matches. Germline V gene sequence: CDR1 SQVTM, CDR2 ANQGSEA. This CDR3 has 14 amino acids. Here the CDR3 reads CSVEDNRGIYGYTF. The DNA of the CDR3 is TGCAGCGTTGAAGATAACAGGGGGATCTATGGCTACACCTTC. Filled out from reference TRBV29-1 and TRBJ1-2, the complete variable domain reads SAVISQKPSRDICQRGTSLTIQCQVDSQVTMMFWYRQQPGQSLTLIATANQGSEATYESGFVIDKFPISRPNLTFSTLTVSNMSPEDSSIYLCSVEDNRGIYGYTFGSGTRLTVV.

V is TRBV11-3 and J is TRBJ2-7; 10 bases align to TRBD2. Losses at the gene ends were 3 bases for V and 2 bases for J; bases not matched to a gene: 13. CDR1 and CDR2 (germline): SGHNT, YENEEA. This CDR3 spans 18 amino acids. The CDR3 DNA reads as TGTGCCAGCAGCTTTCAAGTCCCTCCTAGCGGGGGACCCTACGAGCAGTACTTC. Encoded protein: CASSFQVPPSGGPYEQYF.

The rearrangement joins TRBV5-4 to TRBJ2-3; perhaps TRBD2 as D (6 bases). The germline gives CDR1 SGHNT, CDR2 YYREEE (reference sequence). CDR3 length: 16 amino acids. Trimming stripped 5 bases from V and 2 bases from J, with 18 bases between. The CDR3: CASSNVRRGATDTQYF. The DNA for the CDR3 is TGTGCCAGCAGTAACGTCCGGAGGGGTGCCACAGATACGCAGTATTTT.

This chain links TRBV19 with TRBJ1-3, with D hard to call. V was clipped by 6 bases and J by 5 bases, with 11 bases between them. This CDR3 is built from 13 residues. Germline values: CDR1 LNHDA, CDR2 SQIVND (reference sequence). The CDR3 reads CASSPDTRNTIYF. In DNA, the CDR3 is TGTGCCAGTAGCCCTGACACAAGAAACACCATATATTTT.